This entry lists 9 T cell receptor beta chains sequenced from one sample in a study of cytomegalovirus exposure and HLA in healthy donors (dated by TCRdb to about 2017). The method was the immunoSEQ multiplex PCR assay. For the multiplex PCR, a mixture combining 60 forward primers for TCR Vbeta segments and 13 reverse primers for TCR Jbeta segments was used. Here the immuneACCESS table is served through TCRdb, limited to in-frame sequences with V and J called. Missing clones are a known gap in these copies; in checked studies unresolved V genes cover under half, and the rest lacks a known reason. Across this sample there are about 180,000 clones, with 65% to 80% seen only once. The ten largest account for around 0.69% of the sample. Material: PBMCs. The receptor source for this set is a woman aged 40 to 50 in good health and CMV-seronegative.

The chain joins TRBV11-2 to TRBJ2-3; 8 nucleotides agree with TRBD2. The CDR3 is made up of 17 amino acids. Trimming cost V 0 bases and J 2 bases; bases outside gene matches: 7. The germline V gene has CDR1 SGHAT and CDR2 FQNNGV. CDR3 nucleotide sequence: TGTGCCAGCAGCTTAGACCCGCGGGGGGCATACACAGATACGCAGTATTTT. Translated: CASSLDPRGAYTDTQYF.

The J gene is TRBJ2-7, the V gene TRBV30, with TRBD1 matching over 11 bases. The CDR3 spans 14 residues. Germline loops: CDR1 GTSNPN, CDR2 SVGIG (reference sequence). After removal of 5 bases from V and 7 bases from J, the junction contained 10 bases not matched to a gene. CDR3 loop: CAWGIGQGAGEQYV. Here the CDR3 DNA reads TGTGCCTGGGGGATAGGACAGGGGGCTGGAGAGCAGTACGTC.

The CDR3 DNA follows: TGTGCCAGCAGCGTCGTTGGACTAGCGGGCTATGAGACCCAGTACTTC. Its protein product is CASSVVGLAGYETQYF. This sequence joins TRBV9 and TRBJ2-5; 11 nucleotides align to TRBD2. In germline, CDR1 is SGDLS, CDR2 YYNGEE. The CDR3 extends over 16 amino acids. V lost 2 bases to trimming and J lost 5 bases; unmatched junction nucleotides: 8.

The V and J genes are TRBV11-3 and TRBJ2-5, with 8 bases matching TRBD2. V dropped 0 bases and J dropped 2; count of bases not matched to a gene: 2. In germline, CDR1 is SGHNT, CDR2 YENEEA. The CDR3 is 15 amino acids. CDR3 residues: CASSLDRLAQETQYF. CDR3 in DNA: TGTGCCAGCAGCTTAGATCGACTAGCGCAAGAGACCCAGTACTTC. Full variable domain (rest looked up from reference TRBV11-3 and TRBJ2-5): EAGVVQSPRYKIIEKKQPVAFWCNPISGHNTLYWYLQNLGQGPELLIRYENEEAVDDSQLPKDRFSAERLKGVDSTLKIQPAELGDSAVYLCASSLDRLAQETQYFGPGTRLLVL.

The chain uses TRBV7-8 and TRBJ2-5; D gene unclear. The J call could be wrong; TRBJ2-7 is a better fit for the DNA end. The CDR3 length is 17 residues. CDR1 SGHVS and CDR2 FQNEAQ come from the germline V gene. CDR3 sequence: CASSLALSRSSSYEQYF. The CDR3 DNA reads TGTGCCAGCAGCTTAGCGTTAAGTCGGTCAAGCTCCTACGAGCAGTACTTC.

The chain employs TRBV13 and TRBJ2-3; 11 positions agree with TRBD2. Trimming took 0 bases from V and 5 from J; bases not matched to a gene: 4. Per the germline V gene, CDR1 is PRHDT and CDR2 is FYEKMQ (reference sequence). The CDR3 has 16 residues. CDR3 in amino acids: CASSLGRLAGGDTQYF. The CDR3, as DNA: TGTGCCAGCAGCTTAGGTCGGCTAGCGGGAGGAGATACGCAGTATTTT.

The rearrangement links TRBV5-4 to TRBJ2-7; 9 nucleotides agree with TRBD1. CDR1 and CDR2 from the germline V gene are SGHNT and YYREEE (reference sequence). The CDR3 extends over 13 amino acids. V was clipped by 4 bases and J by 5 bases; unmatched bases: 4. The DNA for the CDR3 is TGTGCCAGCAGCGGGGGACAGGGAGACGAGCAGTACTTC. It encodes CASSGGQGDEQYF.

The V call is TRBV27, the J call TRBJ2-1, with 7 nucleotides matching TRBD1. CDR3 size: 15 residues. Per the germline V gene, CDR1 is MNHEY and CDR2 is SMNVEV (reference sequence). With 6 bases clipped from V and 3 bases from J, the junction kept 8 bases outside the gene matches. The CDR3 loop reads CASSPDRFGYNEQFF. The CDR3 DNA is TGTGCCAGCAGCCCGGACAGGTTCGGCTACAATGAGCAGTTCTTC.

This clone was observed a handful of times. The J gene is TRBJ1-4, the V gene TRBV9, with TRBD1 matching 7 bases. The CDR3 is 14 amino acids. Germline assignment: CDR1 SGDLS and CDR2 YYNGEE. With 4 bases clipped from V and 7 bases from J, the junction kept 7 bases outside the gene matches. The CDR3 is CASSPTGRGEKLFF. The CDR3 region has the DNA TGTGCCAGCAGCCCGACAGGGAGAGGTGAAAAACTGTTTTTT. Full variable domain (missing parts from reference TRBV9 and TRBJ1-4): DSGVTQTPKHLITATGQRVTLRCSPRSGDLSVYWYQQSLDQGLQFLIQYYNGEERAKGNILERFSAQQFPDLHSELNLSSLELGDSALYFCASSPTGRGEKLFFGSGTQLSVL.